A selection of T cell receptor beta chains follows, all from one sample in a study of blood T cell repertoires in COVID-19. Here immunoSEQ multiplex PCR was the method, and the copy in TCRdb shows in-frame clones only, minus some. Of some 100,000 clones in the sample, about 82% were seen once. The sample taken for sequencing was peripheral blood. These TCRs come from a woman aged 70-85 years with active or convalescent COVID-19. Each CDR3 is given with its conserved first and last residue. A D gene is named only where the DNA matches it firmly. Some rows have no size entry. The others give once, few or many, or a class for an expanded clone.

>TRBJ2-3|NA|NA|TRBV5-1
CASSQYEKPITDTQYF
TGCGCCAGCAGCCAGTACGAAAAACCAATCACAGATACGCAGTATTTT
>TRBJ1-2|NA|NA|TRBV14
CASSQDTGWGYGYTF
TGTGCCAGCAGCCAAGACACAGGATGGGGCTATGGCTACACCTTC
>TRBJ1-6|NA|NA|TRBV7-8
CASSLAGGLRVRNSPLHF
TGTGCCAGCAGCTTAGCTGGGGGGTTGAGGGTCAGGAATTCACCCCTCCACTTT
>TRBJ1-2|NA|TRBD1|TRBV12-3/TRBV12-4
CASSRQGYGYTF
TGTGCCAGCAGCCGACAGGGCTATGGCTACACCTTC
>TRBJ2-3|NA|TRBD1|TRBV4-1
CASSQEQGWGADTQYF
TGCGCCAGCAGCCAAGAACAGGGGTGGGGTGCAGATACGCAGTATTTT
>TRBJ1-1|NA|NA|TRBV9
CASSVSSGTEAFF
TGTGCCAGCAGCGTATCTTCGGGGACTGAAGCTTTCTTT
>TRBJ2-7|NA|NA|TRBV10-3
CATSGGLTSYEQYF
TGTGCCACCTCCGGTGGGCTGACCTCCTACGAGCAGTACTTC
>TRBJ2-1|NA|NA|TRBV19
CASSVRSYNEQFF
TGTGCCAGTAGTGTGCGCTCCTACAATGAGCAGTTCTTC
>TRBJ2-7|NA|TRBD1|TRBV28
CASSRTGSYEQYF
TGTGCCAGCAGTCGGACAGGCTCCTACGAGCAGTACTTC
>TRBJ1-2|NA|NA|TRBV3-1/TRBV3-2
CASSQDGAAEGYTF
TGTGCCAGCAGCCAAGATGGGGCCGCTGAGGGCTACACCTTC
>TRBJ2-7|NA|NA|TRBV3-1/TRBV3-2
CASSRRSGTYEQYF
TGTGCCAGCAGCAGAAGGTCGGGAACCTACGAGCAGTACTTC
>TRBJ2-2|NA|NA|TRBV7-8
CASSLGQTNTGELFF
TGTGCCAGCAGCTTAGGACAGACGAACACCGGGGAGCTGTTTTTT
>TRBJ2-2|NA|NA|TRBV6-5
CASRPLTLITGELFF
TGTGCCAGCAGGCCTCTGACTCTTATCACCGGGGAGCTGTTTTTT
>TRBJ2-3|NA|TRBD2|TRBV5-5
CASSPGLAVSTDTQYF
TGTGCCAGCAGCCCGGGACTAGCGGTGAGCACAGATACGCAGTATTTT
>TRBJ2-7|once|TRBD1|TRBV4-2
CASSHGVRDSKSYEQYF
TGTGCCAGCAGCCACGGAGTCCGGGACAGCAAGTCCTACGAGCAGTACTTC
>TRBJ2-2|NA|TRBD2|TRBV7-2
CASSQNPSGGSSGELFF
TGTGCCAGCAGCCAGAACCCTAGCGGGGGGAGTTCCGGGGAGCTGTTTTTT